Presented here are 14 T cell receptor beta chains from one specimen sequenced in a study of blood T cells in healthy people across ages. Next came a second PCR, run for roughly 6 to 11 cycles, which used a sample-barcoded 5' primer along with a J-beta primer mix. MiXCR was run by TCRdb on the 5' RACE reads, yielding one entry per CDR3 protein. The sample lists 500,000 to 700,000 distinct CDR3 sequences, approximately 30% occurring once. What was sequenced was blood. All receptors derive from a woman aged 80 or older in good health.

This clonotype appeared many times. The genes are TRBV7-2 and TRBJ2-5, with D perhaps TRBD2 (7 bases). With 5 bases removed from V and 5 bases from J, the gap between germline ends came to 18 bases. The CDR3 is made up of 15 amino acids. In germline, CDR1 is SGHTA, CDR2 FQGNSA. The chain's CDR3 is CASSPVGGARETQYF. CDR3 sequence (DNA): TGTGCCAGCAGCCCTGTGGGGGGGGCTCGGGAGACCCAGTACTTC.

This clonotype was detected many times. The genes are TRBV5-1 and TRBJ2-3; no firm D call. The V gene's germline CDR1 is SGHRS and CDR2 YFSETQ. The CDR3 is 14 amino acids. V was clipped by 5 bases and J by 7 bases, with 17 bases between them. Written as DNA, the CDR3 is TGCGCCAGCAGTGTGGGTACCGGCGTCTATACGCAGTATTTT. This translates into CASSVGTGVYTQYF.

The chain employs TRBV4-1 and TRBJ2-7; 9 bases agree with TRBD2. Matching the DNA end better, TRBJ2-5 makes the J call doubtful. This CDR3 has 15 amino acids. Per the germline V gene, CDR1 is MGHRA and CDR2 is YSYEKL. The CDR3 nucleotides read TGCGCCAGCAGCCAAGAAGCGCGGGGGGGTGAGACCCAGTACTTC. Translating it yields CASSQEARGGETQYF.

A few counts support this clonotype. The chain couples TRBV7-9 to TRBJ2-7, with a weak D call TRBD1 (5 bases). Germline V gene sequence: CDR1 SEHNR, CDR2 FQNEAQ (reference sequence). Trimming shortened V by 5 bases and J by 1 base, and 15 bases separated the two germline ends. The CDR3 runs to 15 residues. The CDR3, as DNA: TGTGCCAGCAGCCTGGACACCCCAGGGTCCTACGAGCAGTACTTC. Translation: CASSLDTPGSYEQYF. Full variable domain (missing parts from reference TRBV7-9 and TRBJ2-7): DTGVSQNPRHKITKRGQNVTFRCDPISEHNRLYWYRQTLGQGPEFLTYFQNEAQLEKSRLLSDRFSAERPKGSFSTLEIQRTEQGDSAMYLCASSLDTPGSYEQYFGPGTRLTVT.

About this clonotype itself: This may stem from a read error, because a much larger clone lies one nucleotide away. V and J are TRBV9 and TRBJ2-1, with D unclear. The J call may be faulty, since TRBJ2-7 better matches the DNA end. CDR1 and CDR2 from the germline V gene are SGDLS and YYNGEE. The CDR3 sequence is 15 residues long. CDR3 coding DNA: TGTGCCAGCAGCGTAGACCCACGCTCCTACAATGAGCAGTACTTC. It codes for CASSVDPRSYNEQYF.

This clonotype came up once. The rearrangement uses TRBV7-9 and TRBJ2-5; tentative D call: TRBD1 (5 bases). CDR3 length equals 15 residues. The V and J ends lost 5 bases and 3 bases respectively, with 16 bases between them. Germline-derived CDR1 and CDR2 are SEHNR and FQNEAQ (reference sequence). The CDR3 loop reads CASSPGSGFEETQYF. In nucleotides, the CDR3 is TGTGCCAGCAGCCCCGGTTCAGGGTTTGAAGAGACCCAGTACTTC. The complete variable domain, with remaining parts taken from reference TRBV7-9 and TRBJ2-5, reads DTGVSQNPRHKITKRGQNVTFRCDPISEHNRLYWYRQTLGQGPEFLTYFQNEAQLEKSRLLSDRFSAERPKGSFSTLEIQRTEQGDSAMYLCASSPGSGFEETQYFGPGTRLLVL.

This clonotype has at least ten counts. CDR3: CASSEGTGGGANVLTF. The DNA for the CDR3 is TGCGCCAGCAGCGAGGGGACGGGGGGAGGGGCCAACGTCCTGACTTTC. The V and J genes are TRBV5-1 and TRBJ2-6; 7 nucleotides align to TRBD2. Germline V gene sequence: CDR1 SGHRS, CDR2 YFSETQ. V trimming: 4 bases; J trimming: 4 bases; junction bases outside the gene matches: 8. The CDR3 length is 16 residues.

Many counts were recorded for this clonotype. The chain has TRBV4-2 and TRBJ1-4, with 7 bases fitting TRBD1. Trimming at V came to 4 bases and at J to 6 bases, leaving 8 bases not matched to a gene. Germline assignment: CDR1 LGHNA and CDR2 YNFKEQ. The CDR3 is 15 residues long. CDR3 loop: CASSPRTGTHEKLFF. CDR3 bases: TGTGCCAGCAGCCCTCGGACAGGAACCCATGAAAAACTGTTTTTT.

This clonotype was detected ten times or more. The genes are TRBV12-3 or TRBV12-4 and TRBJ2-1; 11 bases line up with TRBD2. The ends lost 6 bases at V and 3 bases at J; junction bases unmatched: 7. The CDR3 sequence is 16 residues long. The DNA of the CDR3 is TGTGCCAGCAGCCGAGTAGCGGGGGGGCTCTACAATGAGCAGTTCTTC. This gives the protein CASSRVAGGLYNEQFF.

The V gene is TRBV20-1, the J gene TRBJ2-3; 10 bases map to TRBD2. Germline CDR1 DFQATT, CDR2 SNEGSKA (reference sequence). V dropped 2 bases and J dropped 1; count of bases not matched to a gene: 12. The length of the CDR3 is 18 residues. CDR3 sequence: CSARPQLGLAWGTDTQYF. The CDR3 coding sequence is TGCAGTGCTAGACCCCAGTTGGGACTAGCGTGGGGCACAGATACGCAGTATTTT.

This clonotype occurred a few times. This rearrangement joins TRBV4-3 to TRBJ2-3; TRBD2 matches at 11 bases. The V segment lost 3 bases and the J segment 2 bases; nucleotides outside the gene matches: 7. Germline CDR1 LGHNA, CDR2 YSLEER. This CDR3 comprises 17 residues. The CDR3 region has the DNA TGCGCCAGCAGCCAGTTACTAGCGGGAGAACTCACAGATACGCAGTATTTT. Translating it yields CASSQLLAGELTDTQYF.

At least ten counts were recorded for this clonotype. The genes are TRBV7-2 and TRBJ2-1, with D possibly called TRBD1 or TRBD2 (6 bases each). Trimming stripped 5 bases from V and 12 bases from J, with 17 bases between. CDR1 is SGHTA, CDR2 FQGNSA, per germline. The CDR3 consists of 13 residues. CDR3 region: CASSPPGLRGQFF. The CDR3 coding sequence is TGTGCCAGCAGCCCCCCGGGACTCAGGGGGCAGTTCTTC.

The CDR3 is CASSQDGAGTQETQYF. CDR3 nucleotides: TGTGCCAGCAGCCAAGATGGGGCGGGGACCCAAGAGACCCAGTACTTC. The V call is TRBV3-1, the J call TRBJ2-5; D is perhaps TRBD2 (6 bases). CDR3 length equals 16 residues. V lost 0 bases and J lost 1, with 12 bases in between. CDR1 and CDR2 (germline): LGHDT, YNNKEL (reference sequence).

V gene TRBV20-1 combines with J gene TRBJ2-2; 8 bases are shared with TRBD1. Germline CDR1 is DFQATT and CDR2 is SNEGSKA (reference sequence). J was trimmed by 4 bases and V by 3 bases; bases with no gene match: 7. The CDR3 loop spans 15 amino acids. CDR3 amino acids: CSASSIQGATGELFF. The DNA for the CDR3 is TGCAGTGCTAGTTCTATCCAGGGGGCCACCGGGGAGCTGTTTTTT.